This note documents a single TCR beta chain sequence. The data derive from a study of blood T cell repertoires in COVID-19. Across the whole study: Researchers got acute and convalescent COVID-19 samples from the United States, Italy and Spain. PBMCs, B-cell-depleted T cells, or T cells provided the cDNA or gDNA that made up the material.

As originally analysed: Reference gene primer amplification gave nucleated cell count estimates. The method was immunoSEQ multiplex PCR; TCRdb's version includes in-frame clones alone and lacks a portion of them. Clone size and the V and J calls come from that table; the DNA yielded D and trimming. The top ten clones hold 1.8% of a sample with approximately 300,000 clones, over 85% of them seen once. The CDR3 is 17 amino acids. Trimming pared 2 bases from V and 5 bases from J, leaving 19 bases between. Looked up from germline, CDR1 is MDHEN and CDR2 is SYDVKM. While infection was still active, Seattle patients were enrolled and then followed longitudinally.

Sequencing was performed on peripheral blood. This clonotype originated in a woman in her twenties or thirties with COVID-19, enrolled during active disease. V and J are TRBV28 and TRBJ2-1, with D perhaps matching TRBD2 (6 bases). The CDR3 sequence: CASSLPPKSGLHNEQFF. The CDR3 nucleotides are TGTGCCAGCAGTTTACCCCCGAAGAGCGGACTACACAATGAGCAGTTCTTC. The full variable domain, with the rest looked up from reference TRBV28 and TRBJ2-1, is DVKVTQSSRYLVKRTGEKVFLECVQDMDHENMFWYRQDPGLGLRLIYFSYDVKMKEKGDIPEGYSVSREKKERFSLILESASTNQTSMYLCASSLPPKSGLHNEQFFGPGTRLTVL.